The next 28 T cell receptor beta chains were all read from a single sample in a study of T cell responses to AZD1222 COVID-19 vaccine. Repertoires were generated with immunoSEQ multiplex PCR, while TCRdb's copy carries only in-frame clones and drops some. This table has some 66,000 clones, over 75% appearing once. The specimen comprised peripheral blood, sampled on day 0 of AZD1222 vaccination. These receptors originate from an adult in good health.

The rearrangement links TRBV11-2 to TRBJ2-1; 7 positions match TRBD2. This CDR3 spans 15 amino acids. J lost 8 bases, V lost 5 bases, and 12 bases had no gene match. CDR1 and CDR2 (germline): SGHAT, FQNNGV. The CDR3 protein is CASSRMGGRADEQFF. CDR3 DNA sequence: TGTGCCAGCAGCCGGATGGGGGGGAGGGCGGATGAGCAGTTCTTC.

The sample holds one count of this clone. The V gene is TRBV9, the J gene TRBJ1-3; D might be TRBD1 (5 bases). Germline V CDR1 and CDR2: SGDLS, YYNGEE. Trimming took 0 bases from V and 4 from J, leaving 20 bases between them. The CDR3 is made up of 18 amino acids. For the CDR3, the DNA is TGTGCCAGCAGCGTAGCTGGGGGAAAGGGGCCAACAGGAAACACCATATATTTT. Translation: CASSVAGGKGPTGNTIYF.

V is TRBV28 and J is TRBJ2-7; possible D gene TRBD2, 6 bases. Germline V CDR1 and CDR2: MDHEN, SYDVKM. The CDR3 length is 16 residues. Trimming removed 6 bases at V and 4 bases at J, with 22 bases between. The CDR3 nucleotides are TGTGCCAGCAGACCGACCACGGGACTCGGTTCATACGAGCAGTACTTC. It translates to CASRPTTGLGSYEQYF.

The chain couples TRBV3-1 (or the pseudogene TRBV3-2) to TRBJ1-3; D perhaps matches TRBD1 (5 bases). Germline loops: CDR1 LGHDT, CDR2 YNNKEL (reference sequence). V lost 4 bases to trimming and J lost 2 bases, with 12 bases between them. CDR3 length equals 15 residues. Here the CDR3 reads CASSLSAGPGNTIYF. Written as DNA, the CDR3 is TGTGCCAGCAGCCTAAGCGCAGGGCCTGGAAACACCATATATTTT.

CDR3 in amino acids: CASSPPIRTGGSPLHF. CDR3 sequence (DNA): TGTGCCAGCAGTCCACCTATTAGGACAGGGGGTTCACCCCTCCACTTT. J is TRBJ1-6 and V is TRBV28; TRBD1 matches at 10 bases. The CDR3 consists of 16 residues. J lost 9 bases, V lost 5 bases, and 10 bases had no gene match. Germline CDR1 and CDR2: MDHEN and SYDVKM.

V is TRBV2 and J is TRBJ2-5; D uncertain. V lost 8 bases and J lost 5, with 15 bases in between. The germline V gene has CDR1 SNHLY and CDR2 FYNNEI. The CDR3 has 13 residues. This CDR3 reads CASGREDGETQYF. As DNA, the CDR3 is TGTGCCAGCGGTAGGGAAGATGGGGAGACCCAGTACTTC.

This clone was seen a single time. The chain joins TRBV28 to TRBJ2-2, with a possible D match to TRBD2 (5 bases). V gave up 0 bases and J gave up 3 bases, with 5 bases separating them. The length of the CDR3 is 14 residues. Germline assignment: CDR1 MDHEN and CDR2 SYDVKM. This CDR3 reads CASSLWEDTGELFF. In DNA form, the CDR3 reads TGTGCCAGCAGTTTATGGGAGGACACCGGGGAGCTGTTTTTT.

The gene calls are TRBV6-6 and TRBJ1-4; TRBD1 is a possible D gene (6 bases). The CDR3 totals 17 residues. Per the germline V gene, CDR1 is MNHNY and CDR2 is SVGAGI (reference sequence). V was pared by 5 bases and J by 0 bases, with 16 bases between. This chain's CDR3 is CASSRGHREATNEKLFF. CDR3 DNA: TGTGCCAGCAGTCGAGGGCACAGGGAAGCAACTAATGAAAAACTGTTTTTT.

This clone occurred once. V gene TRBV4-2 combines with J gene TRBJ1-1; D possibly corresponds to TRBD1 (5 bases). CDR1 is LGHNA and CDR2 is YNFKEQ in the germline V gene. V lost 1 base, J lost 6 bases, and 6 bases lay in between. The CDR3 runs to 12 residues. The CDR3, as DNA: TGTGCCAGCAGCCAAGGGGGGGCTGAAGCTTTCTTT. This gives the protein CASSQGGAEAFF.

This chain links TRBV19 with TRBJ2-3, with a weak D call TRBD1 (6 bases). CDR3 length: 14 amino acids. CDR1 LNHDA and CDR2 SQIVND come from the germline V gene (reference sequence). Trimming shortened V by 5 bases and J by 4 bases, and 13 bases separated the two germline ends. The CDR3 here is CASSSRDTPDTQYF. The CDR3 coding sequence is TGTGCCAGTAGTTCAAGGGACACCCCAGATACGCAGTATTTT.

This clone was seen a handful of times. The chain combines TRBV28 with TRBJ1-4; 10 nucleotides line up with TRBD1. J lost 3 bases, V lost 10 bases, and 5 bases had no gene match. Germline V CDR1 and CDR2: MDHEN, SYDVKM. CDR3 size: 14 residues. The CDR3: CATSGTGANEKLFF. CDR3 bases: TGTGCCACCTCCGGGACAGGGGCTAATGAAAAACTGTTTTTT.

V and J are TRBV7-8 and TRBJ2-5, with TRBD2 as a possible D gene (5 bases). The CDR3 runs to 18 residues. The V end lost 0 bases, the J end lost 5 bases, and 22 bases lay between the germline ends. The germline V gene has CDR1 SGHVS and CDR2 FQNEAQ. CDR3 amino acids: CASSLASGFPSHQETQYF. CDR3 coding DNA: TGTGCCAGCAGCTTAGCGTCGGGGTTCCCGAGTCATCAGGAGACCCAGTACTTC. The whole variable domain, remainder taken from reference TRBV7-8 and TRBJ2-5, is GAGVSQSPRYKVAKRGQDVALRCDPISGHVSLFWYQQALGQGPEFLTYFQNEAQLDKSGLPSDRFFAERPEGSVSTLKIQRTQQEDSAVYLCASSLASGFPSHQETQYFGPGTRLLVL.

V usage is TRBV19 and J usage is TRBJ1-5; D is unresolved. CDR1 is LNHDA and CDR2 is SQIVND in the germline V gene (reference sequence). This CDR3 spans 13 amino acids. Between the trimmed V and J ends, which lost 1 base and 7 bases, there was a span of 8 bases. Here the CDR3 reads CASSIGQRQPQHF. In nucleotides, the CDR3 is TGTGCCAGTAGTATAGGTCAGAGGCAGCCCCAGCATTTT.

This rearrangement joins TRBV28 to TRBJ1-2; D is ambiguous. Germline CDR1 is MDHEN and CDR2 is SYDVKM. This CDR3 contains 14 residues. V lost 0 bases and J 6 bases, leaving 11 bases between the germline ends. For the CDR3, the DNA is TGTGCCAGCAGTTTATGGGAAGGGCCCCATGGCTACACCTTC. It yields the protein CASSLWEGPHGYTF.

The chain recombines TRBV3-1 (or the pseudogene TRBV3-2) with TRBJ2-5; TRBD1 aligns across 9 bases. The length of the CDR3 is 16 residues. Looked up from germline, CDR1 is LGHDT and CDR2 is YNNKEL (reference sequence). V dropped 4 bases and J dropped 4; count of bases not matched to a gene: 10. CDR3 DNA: TGTGCCAGCAGCCTTCTTGGACAGGGGATTTTAGAGACCCAGTACTTC. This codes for CASSLLGQGILETQYF.

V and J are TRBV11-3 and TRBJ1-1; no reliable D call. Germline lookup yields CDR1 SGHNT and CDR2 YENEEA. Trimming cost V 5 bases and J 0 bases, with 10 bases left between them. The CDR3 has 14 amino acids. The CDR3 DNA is TGTGCCAGCAGCCTTCAACGAATGAACACTGAAGCTTTCTTT. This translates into CASSLQRMNTEAFF.

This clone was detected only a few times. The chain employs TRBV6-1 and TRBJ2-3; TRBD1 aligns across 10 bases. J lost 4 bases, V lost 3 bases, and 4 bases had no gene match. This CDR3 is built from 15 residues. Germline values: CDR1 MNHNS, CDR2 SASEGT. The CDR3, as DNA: TGTGCCAGCAGTGATGGCGGGACAGGGGCAGATACGCAGTATTTT. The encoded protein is CASSDGGTGADTQYF.

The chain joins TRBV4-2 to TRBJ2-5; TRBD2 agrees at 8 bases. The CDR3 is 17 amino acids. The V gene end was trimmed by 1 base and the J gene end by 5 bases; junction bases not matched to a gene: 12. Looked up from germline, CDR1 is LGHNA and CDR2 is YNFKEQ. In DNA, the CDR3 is TGTGCCAGCAGCCAAGGAATCGGGGGGGCCCCAGAGGAGACCCAGTACTTC. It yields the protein CASSQGIGGAPEETQYF.

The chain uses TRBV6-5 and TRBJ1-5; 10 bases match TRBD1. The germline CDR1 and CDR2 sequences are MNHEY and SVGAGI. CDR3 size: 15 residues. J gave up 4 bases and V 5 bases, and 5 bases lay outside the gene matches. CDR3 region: CASSPGTGANQPQHF. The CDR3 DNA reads TGTGCCAGCAGTCCCGGGACAGGGGCGAATCAGCCCCAGCATTTT.

CDR3 sequence (DNA): TGTGCCTGGTCGGACAGGGGGTCCGGGGGCGTCCCCTACGAGCAGTACTTC. Amino acid sequence: CAWSDRGSGGVPYEQYF. V and J are TRBV30 and TRBJ2-7; TRBD1 agrees at 10 bases. This CDR3 comprises 17 residues. V shed 5 bases and J 2 bases; nucleotides not matched to a gene: 15. CDR1 is GTSNPN, CDR2 SVGIG, per germline (reference sequence).

CDR3 protein: CASSLPPGRRQETQYF. CDR3 nucleotides: TGTGCCAGCAGTCTTCCCCCGGGACGGAGACAAGAGACCCAGTACTTC. The rearrangement uses TRBV28 and TRBJ2-5, with D possibly called TRBD1 or TRBD2 (5 bases each). Deletions cut 5 bases from V and 2 bases from J, with 18 bases between. The germline CDR1 and CDR2 sequences are MDHEN and SYDVKM. The CDR3 runs to 16 residues.

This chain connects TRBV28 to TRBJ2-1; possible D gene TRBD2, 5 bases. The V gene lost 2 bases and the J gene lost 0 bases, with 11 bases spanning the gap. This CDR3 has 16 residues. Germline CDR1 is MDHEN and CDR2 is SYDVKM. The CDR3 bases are TGTGCCAGCAGTTTAGCGGAGGTTTACTCCTACAATGAGCAGTTCTTC. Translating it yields CASSLAEVYSYNEQFF.

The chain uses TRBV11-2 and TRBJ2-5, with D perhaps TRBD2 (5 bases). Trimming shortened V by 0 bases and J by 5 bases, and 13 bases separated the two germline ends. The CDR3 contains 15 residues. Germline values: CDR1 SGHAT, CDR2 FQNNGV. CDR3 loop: CASSLDLGSFETQYF. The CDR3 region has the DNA TGTGCCAGCAGCTTAGATCTAGGGAGCTTTGAGACCCAGTACTTC.

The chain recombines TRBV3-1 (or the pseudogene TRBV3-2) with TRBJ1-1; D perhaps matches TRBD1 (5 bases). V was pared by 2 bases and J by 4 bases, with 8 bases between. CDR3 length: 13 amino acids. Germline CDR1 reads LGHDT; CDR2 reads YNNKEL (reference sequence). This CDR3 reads CASSQIGGTEAFF. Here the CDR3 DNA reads TGTGCCAGCAGCCAAATCGGGGGCACTGAAGCTTTCTTT.

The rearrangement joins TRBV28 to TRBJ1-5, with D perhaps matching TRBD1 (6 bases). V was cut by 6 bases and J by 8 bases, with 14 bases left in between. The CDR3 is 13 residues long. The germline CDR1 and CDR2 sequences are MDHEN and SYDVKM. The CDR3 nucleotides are TGTGCCAGCAGATCCGACAGGATAGAGCCCCAGCATTTT. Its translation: CASRSDRIEPQHF.

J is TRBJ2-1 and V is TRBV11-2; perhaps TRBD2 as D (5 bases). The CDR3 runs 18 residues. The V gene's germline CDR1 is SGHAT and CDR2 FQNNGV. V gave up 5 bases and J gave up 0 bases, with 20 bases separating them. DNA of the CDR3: TGTGCCAGCAGCCGGGATAACATAGCGCTGAGCTCCTACAATGAGCAGTTCTTC. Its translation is CASSRDNIALSSYNEQFF.

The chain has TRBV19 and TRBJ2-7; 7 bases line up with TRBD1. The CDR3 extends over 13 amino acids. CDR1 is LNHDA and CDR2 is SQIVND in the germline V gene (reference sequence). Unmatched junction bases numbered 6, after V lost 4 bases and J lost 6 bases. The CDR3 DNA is TGTGCCAGTAGTACCGGAGACAGGGCCGAGCAGTACTTC. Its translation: CASSTGDRAEQYF.

The CDR3 region is CASRGQGVNEQYF. The CDR3 nucleotides are TGTGCCAGCAGAGGGCAGGGGGTTAACGAGCAGTACTTC. The chain couples TRBV7-9 to TRBJ2-7, with 7 bases aligning to TRBD1. The CDR3 has 13 amino acids. In germline, CDR1 is SEHNR, CDR2 FQNEAQ (reference sequence). With V trimmed by 6 bases and J by 5 bases, 7 bases remained unmatched.